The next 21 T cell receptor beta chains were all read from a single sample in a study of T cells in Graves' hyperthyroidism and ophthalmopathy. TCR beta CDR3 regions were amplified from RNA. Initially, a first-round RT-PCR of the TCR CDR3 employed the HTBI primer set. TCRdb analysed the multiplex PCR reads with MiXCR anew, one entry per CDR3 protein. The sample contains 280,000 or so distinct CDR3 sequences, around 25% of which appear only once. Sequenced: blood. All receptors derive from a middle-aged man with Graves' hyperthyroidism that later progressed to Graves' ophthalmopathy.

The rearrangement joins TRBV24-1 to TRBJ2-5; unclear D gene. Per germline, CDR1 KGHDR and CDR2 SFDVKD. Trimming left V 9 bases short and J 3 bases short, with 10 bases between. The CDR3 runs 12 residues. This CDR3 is CATAEEEETQYF. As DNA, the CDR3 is TGTGCCACCGCAGAGGAAGAAGAGACCCAGTACTTC.

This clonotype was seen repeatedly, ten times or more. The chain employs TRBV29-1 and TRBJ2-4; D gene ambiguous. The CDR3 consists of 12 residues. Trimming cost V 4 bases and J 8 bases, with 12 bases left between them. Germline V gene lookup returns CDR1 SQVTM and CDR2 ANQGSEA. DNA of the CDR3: TGCAGCGTTGGACGGCAAGGTGACATTCAGTACTTC. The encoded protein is CSVGRQGDIQYF.

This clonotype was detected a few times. CDR3 region: CASSWGSSYEQYF. CDR3 DNA sequence: TGTGCCAGCAGTTGGGGTAGCTCCTACGAGCAGTACTTC. This chain joins TRBV12-3 or TRBV12-4 and TRBJ2-7; D unclear. The CDR3 covers 13 residues. V lost 4 bases and J 0 bases, leaving 7 bases between the germline ends.

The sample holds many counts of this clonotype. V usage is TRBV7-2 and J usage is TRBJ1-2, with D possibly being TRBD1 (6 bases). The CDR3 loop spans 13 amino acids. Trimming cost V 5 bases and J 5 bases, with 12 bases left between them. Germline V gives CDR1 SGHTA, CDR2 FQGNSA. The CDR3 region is CASSPRQVYGYTF. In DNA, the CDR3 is TGTGCCAGCAGCCCCAGACAGGTTTATGGCTACACCTTC.

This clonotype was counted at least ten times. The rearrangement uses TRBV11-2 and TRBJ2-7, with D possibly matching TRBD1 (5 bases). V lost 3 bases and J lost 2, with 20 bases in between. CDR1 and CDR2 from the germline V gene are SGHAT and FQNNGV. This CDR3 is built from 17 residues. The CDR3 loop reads CASSFPYPTVDTYEQYF. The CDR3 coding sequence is TGTGCCAGCAGCTTCCCTTACCCGACAGTCGATACCTACGAGCAGTACTTC. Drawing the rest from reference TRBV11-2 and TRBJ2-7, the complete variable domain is EAGVAQSPRYKIIEKRQSVAFWCNPISGHATLYWYQQILGQGPKLLIQFQNNGVVDDSQLPKDRFSAERLKGVDSTLKIQPAKLEDSAVYLCASSFPYPTVDTYEQYFGPGTRLTVT.

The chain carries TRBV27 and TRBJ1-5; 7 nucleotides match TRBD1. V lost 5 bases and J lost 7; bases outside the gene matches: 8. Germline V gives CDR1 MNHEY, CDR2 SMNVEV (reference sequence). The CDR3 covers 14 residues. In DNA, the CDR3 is TGTGCCAGCAGTGGCCACAACAGGGGACAGCCCCAGCATTTT. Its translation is CASSGHNRGQPQHF.

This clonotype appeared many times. Here the CDR3 DNA reads TGTGCCTGGAGTAAGGGCTGGGCAGCCTCTGGGGCCAACGTCCTGACTTTC. Protein sequence: CAWSKGWAASGANVLTF. This rearrangement joins TRBV30 to TRBJ2-6, with unresolved D. V was shortened by 2 bases and J by 0 bases, with 14 bases between the two germline ends. The CDR3 is 17 amino acids. Germline CDR1 and CDR2: GTSNPN and SVGIG (reference sequence).

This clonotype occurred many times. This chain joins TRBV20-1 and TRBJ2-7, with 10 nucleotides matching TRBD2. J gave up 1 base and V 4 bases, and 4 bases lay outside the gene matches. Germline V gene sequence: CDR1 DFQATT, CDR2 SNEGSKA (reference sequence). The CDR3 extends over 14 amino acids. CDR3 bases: TGCAGTGCTACTGGACTAGCGGATTCCTACGAGCAGTACTTC. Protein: CSATGLADSYEQYF.

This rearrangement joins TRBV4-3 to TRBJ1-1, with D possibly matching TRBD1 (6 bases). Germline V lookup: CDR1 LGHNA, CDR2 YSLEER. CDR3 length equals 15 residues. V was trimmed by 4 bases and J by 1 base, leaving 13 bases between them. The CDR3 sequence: CASSLGGHGNTEAFF. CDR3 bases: TGCGCCAGCAGCCTCGGGGGACACGGGAACACTGAAGCTTTCTTT.

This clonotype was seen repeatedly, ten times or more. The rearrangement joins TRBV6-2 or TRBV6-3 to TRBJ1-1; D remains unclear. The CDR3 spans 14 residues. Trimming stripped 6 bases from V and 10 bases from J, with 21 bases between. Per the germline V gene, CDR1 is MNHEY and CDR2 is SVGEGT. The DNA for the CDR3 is TGTGCCAGCAGGGACGGTTTGGGAACCCAAGGAGCTTTCTTT. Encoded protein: CASRDGLGTQGAFF.

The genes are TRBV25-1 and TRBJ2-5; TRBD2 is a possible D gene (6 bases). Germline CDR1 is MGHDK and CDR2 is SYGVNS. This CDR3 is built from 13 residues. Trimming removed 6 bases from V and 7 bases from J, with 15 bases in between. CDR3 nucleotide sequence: TGTGCCAGCAGGCGGGGTCTCGAATGGACCCAGTACTTC. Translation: CASRRGLEWTQYF.

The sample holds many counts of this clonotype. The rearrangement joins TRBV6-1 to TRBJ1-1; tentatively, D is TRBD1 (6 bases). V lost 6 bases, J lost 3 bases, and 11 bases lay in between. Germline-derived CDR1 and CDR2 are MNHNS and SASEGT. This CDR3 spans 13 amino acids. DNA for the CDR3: TGTGCCAGCAGGACCCACAGGGACACTGAAGCTTTCTTT. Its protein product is CASRTHRDTEAFF.

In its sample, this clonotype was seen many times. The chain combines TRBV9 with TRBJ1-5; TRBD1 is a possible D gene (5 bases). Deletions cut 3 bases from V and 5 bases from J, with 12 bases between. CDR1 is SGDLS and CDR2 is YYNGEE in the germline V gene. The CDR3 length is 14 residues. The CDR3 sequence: CASSERGDYQPQHF. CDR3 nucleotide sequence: TGTGCCAGCAGCGAAAGGGGTGATTATCAGCCCCAGCATTTT. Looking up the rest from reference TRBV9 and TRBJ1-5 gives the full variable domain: DSGVTQTPKHLITATGQRVTLRCSPRSGDLSVYWYQQSLDQGLQFLIQYYNGEERAKGNILERFSAQQFPDLHSELNLSSLELGDSALYFCASSERGDYQPQHFGDGTRLSIL.

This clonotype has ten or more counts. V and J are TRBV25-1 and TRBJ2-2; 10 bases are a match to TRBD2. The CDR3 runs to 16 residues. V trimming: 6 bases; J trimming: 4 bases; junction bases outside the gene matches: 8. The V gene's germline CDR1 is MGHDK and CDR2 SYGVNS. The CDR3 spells CASSESRLAGTGELFF. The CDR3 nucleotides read TGTGCCAGCAGCGAAAGTAGACTAGCGGGCACCGGGGAGCTGTTTTTT.

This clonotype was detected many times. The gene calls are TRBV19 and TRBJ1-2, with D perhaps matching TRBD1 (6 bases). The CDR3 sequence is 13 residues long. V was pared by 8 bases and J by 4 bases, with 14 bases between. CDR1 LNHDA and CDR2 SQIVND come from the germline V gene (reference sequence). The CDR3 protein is CASRYTGPYGYTF. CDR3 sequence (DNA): TGTGCCAGTCGGTATACAGGGCCCTATGGCTACACCTTC.

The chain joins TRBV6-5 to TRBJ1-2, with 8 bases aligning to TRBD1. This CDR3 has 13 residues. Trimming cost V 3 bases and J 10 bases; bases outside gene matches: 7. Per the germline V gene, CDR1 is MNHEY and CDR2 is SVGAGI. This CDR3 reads CASSYGQGAHYTF. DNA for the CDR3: TGTGCCAGCAGTTATGGGCAGGGGGCCCACTACACCTTC.

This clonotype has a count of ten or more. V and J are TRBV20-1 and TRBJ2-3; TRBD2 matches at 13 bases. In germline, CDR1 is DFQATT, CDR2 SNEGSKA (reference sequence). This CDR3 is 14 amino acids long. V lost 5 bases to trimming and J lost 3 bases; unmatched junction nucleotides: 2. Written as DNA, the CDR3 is TGCAGTGCTGTGACTAGCGGGGGGACAGATACGCAGTATTTT. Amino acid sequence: CSAVTSGGTDTQYF.

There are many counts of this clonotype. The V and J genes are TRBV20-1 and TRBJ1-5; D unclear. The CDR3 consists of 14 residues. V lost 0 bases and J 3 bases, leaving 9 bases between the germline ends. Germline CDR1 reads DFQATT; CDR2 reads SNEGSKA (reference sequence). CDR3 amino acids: CSARDPNPNQPQHF. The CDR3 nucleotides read TGCAGTGCTAGAGATCCGAACCCCAATCAGCCCCAGCATTTT.

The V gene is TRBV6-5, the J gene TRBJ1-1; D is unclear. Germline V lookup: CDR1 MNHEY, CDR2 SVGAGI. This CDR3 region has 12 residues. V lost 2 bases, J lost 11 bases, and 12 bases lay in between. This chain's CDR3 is CASSYDRVKAFF. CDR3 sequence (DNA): TGTGCCAGCAGTTACGATCGGGTGAAGGCTTTCTTT.

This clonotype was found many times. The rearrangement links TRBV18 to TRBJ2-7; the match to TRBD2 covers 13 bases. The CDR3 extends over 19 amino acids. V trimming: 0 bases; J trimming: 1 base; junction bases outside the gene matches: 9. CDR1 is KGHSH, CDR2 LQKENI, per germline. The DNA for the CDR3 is TGTGCCAGCTCACCACCGCGGTTAGGGACTAGCGGGGATTCCTACGAGCAGTACTTC. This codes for CASSPPRLGTSGDSYEQYF.

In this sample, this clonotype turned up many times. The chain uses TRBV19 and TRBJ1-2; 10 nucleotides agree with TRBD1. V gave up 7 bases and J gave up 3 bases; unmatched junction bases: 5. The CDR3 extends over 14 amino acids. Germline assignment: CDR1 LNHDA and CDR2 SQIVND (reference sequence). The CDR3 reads CASIRTGGYYGYTF. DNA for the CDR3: TGTGCCAGTATCCGGACAGGGGGGTACTATGGCTACACCTTC.